Shown below are 32 T cell receptor beta chains from a single sample sequenced in a study of vaccination and CD4 T cells after COVID-19. Antigens of these TCRs are unknown. Researchers used the Oncomine TCR Beta short-read assay to sequence DNA from cultured CD4+ T cells. From the PCR reads, TCRdb called clonotypes with MiXCR, one entry per CDR3 protein. Of approximately 12,000 distinct CDR3 sequences in the sample, around 30% were seen once. Documented treatment: roughly nine-day PBMC culture with coronavirus spike peptide pools or control peptides (ViraFEST assay). Sequencing was done on a sample of cultured CD4+ T cells from blood. All receptors derive from a human donor with COVID-19.

This clonotype was picked up a small number of times. The rearrangement links TRBV25-1 to TRBJ1-6; 8 bases line up with TRBD1. Germline V gene data show CDR1 as MGHDK and CDR2 as SYGVNS. The J segment lost 6 bases and the V segment lost 4 bases, leaving 8 bases of the junction unmatched. There are 16 residues in the CDR3. CDR3 coding DNA: TGTGCCAGCAGTGCCCGTCTCACAGGGGGTAATTCACCCCTCCACTTT. Translating it yields CASSARLTGGNSPLHF.

V usage is TRBV20-1 and J usage is TRBJ2-7; TRBD1 might be the D (6 bases). From germline, CDR1 is DFQATT and CDR2 SNEGSKA (reference sequence). V lost 0 bases and J 2 bases, leaving 14 bases between the germline ends. The CDR3 runs to 15 residues. CDR3 nucleotides: TGCAGTGCTAGAGATCGCGCCAGACAGGCCTACGAGCAGTACTTC. Translating gives CSARDRARQAYEQYF.

The chain has TRBV6-5 and TRBJ1-2; maybe TRBD1 (5 bases). The CDR3 consists of 18 residues. Germline V gene sequence: CDR1 MNHEY, CDR2 SVGAGI. The V and J ends lost 0 bases and 6 bases respectively, with 23 bases between them. The CDR3: CASSYSFPKDSYGDGYTF. CDR3 nucleotide sequence: TGTGCCAGCAGTTACTCTTTCCCGAAAGACAGTTATGGAGATGGCTACACCTTC.

A few counts support this clonotype. This CDR3 is CSARTSGGALYQETQYF. Written as DNA, the CDR3 is TGCAGTGCTCGAACTAGCGGGGGGGCCTTATACCAAGAGACCCAGTACTTC. The rearrangement joins TRBV20-1 to TRBJ2-5; 13 nucleotides align to TRBD2. Germline V gene lookup returns CDR1 DFQATT and CDR2 SNEGSKA (reference sequence). The CDR3 contains 17 residues. V shed 5 bases and J 0 bases; nucleotides not matched to a gene: 9.

This sequence joins TRBV6-1 and TRBJ1-2; D remains ambiguous. The V gene lost 8 bases and the J gene lost 4 bases, with 11 bases spanning the gap. The CDR3 totals 12 residues. From germline, CDR1 is MNHNS and CDR2 SASEGT. The CDR3 nucleotides read TGTGCCAGCTCATTAACCCCCTATGGCTACACCTTC. Translation gives CASSLTPYGYTF.

In this sample, this clonotype turned up a few times. J is TRBJ2-7 and V is TRBV24-1; D call uncertain. V shed 4 bases and J shed 6 bases, with 15 bases lying between them. Germline V gene sequence: CDR1 KGHDR, CDR2 SFDVKD. The CDR3 covers 14 residues. The CDR3 DNA sequence: TGTGCCACCAGTGAGGGATCCCTGGGCCCCGAGCAGTACTTC. Its translation is CATSEGSLGPEQYF.

To note about this clonotype: One end of the junction fails to match germline, which may point to a read error. The rearrangement joins TRBV7-7 to TRBJ2-5; 8 nucleotides line up with TRBD2. Germline CDR1 and CDR2: SSHAT and FNYEAQ (reference sequence). This CDR3 has 17 residues. The CDR3 bases are TGTGCTAGCAGCCCGGCCCCGCCGGGAGGGCGTCAAGAGACCCAGTACTTC. Protein product: CASSPAPPGGRQETQYF.

Only a few counts were recorded for this clonotype. The J gene is TRBJ1-1, the V gene TRBV20-1; TRBD1 is a possible D gene (6 bases). The V and J ends lost 5 bases and 5 bases respectively, with 21 bases between them. The CDR3 runs 15 residues. The germline gives CDR1 DFQATT, CDR2 SNEGSKA (reference sequence). As DNA, the CDR3 is TGCAGTGCTGGCATCCGCAGGGGCGCAAGGACTGAAGCTTTCTTT. This gives the protein CSAGIRRGARTEAFF.

The chain has TRBV12-3 or TRBV12-4 and TRBJ1-1, with 8 bases aligning to TRBD1. This CDR3 region has 15 residues. V dropped 5 bases and J dropped 4; count of bases not matched to a gene: 9. CDR3 nucleotides: TGTGCCAGCAGTCTAAGGACAGGGAGGGGCACTGAAGCTTTCTTT. Its translation: CASSLRTGRGTEAFF.

CDR3 DNA: TGTGCCAGCAGCCCGGAGGGGGGATGGGGGATGGATACGCAGTATTTT. Its translation: CASSPEGGWGMDTQYF. The V and J genes are TRBV7-9 and TRBJ2-3; D may match TRBD1 or TRBD2 (6 bases each). Germline V gene sequence: CDR1 SEHNR, CDR2 FQNEAQ (reference sequence). Between the trimmed V and J ends, which lost 5 bases and 6 bases, there was a span of 21 bases. The CDR3 totals 16 residues.

The rearrangement links TRBV25-1 to TRBJ2-2; the D gene is possibly TRBD1 (7 bases). The CDR3 is 14 residues long. Deletions cut 7 bases from V and 7 bases from J, with 16 bases between. The germline V gene encodes CDR1 MGHDK and CDR2 SYGVNS. CDR3 DNA: TGTGCCAGCAAGAGGAGGGGGCAGGGCGGGGAGCTGTTTTTT. Encoded protein: CASKRRGQGGELFF.

This clonotype appeared a few times. The V call is TRBV11-2, the J call TRBJ2-2; no clear D gene. Between the trimmed V and J ends, which lost 0 bases and 5 bases, there was a span of 4 bases. CDR1 and CDR2 (germline): SGHAT, FQNNGV. The CDR3 contains 13 residues. CDR3 amino acids: CASSLDRTGELFF. The DNA of the CDR3 is TGTGCCAGCAGCTTAGACAGGACCGGGGAGCTGTTTTTT. The complete variable domain, with remaining parts taken from reference TRBV11-2 and TRBJ2-2, reads EAGVAQSPRYKIIEKRQSVAFWCNPISGHATLYWYQQILGQGPKLLIQFQNNGVVDDSQLPKDRFSAERLKGVDSTLKIQPAKLEDSAVYLCASSLDRTGELFFGEGSRLTVL.

The chain employs TRBV7-2 and TRBJ2-7; D is ambiguous. The V end was cut by 4 bases, the J end by 2 bases, with 3 bases between. The CDR3 has 11 amino acids. Germline CDR1 reads SGHTA; CDR2 reads FQGNSA. The CDR3 region is CASSSAYEQYF. The CDR3 bases are TGTGCCAGCAGCTCAGCCTACGAGCAGTACTTC. Supplemented by reference TRBV7-2 and TRBJ2-7, the full variable domain reads GAGVSQSPSNKVTEKGKDVELRCDPISGHTALYWYRQSLGQGLEFLIYFQGNSAPDKSGLPSDRFSAERTGGSVSTLTIQRTQQEDSAVYLCASSSAYEQYFGPGTRLTVT.

This clonotype was seen more than once but under ten times. The J gene is TRBJ1-6, the V gene TRBV20-1; D is possibly TRBD1 (5 bases). Germline V lookup: CDR1 DFQATT, CDR2 SNEGSKA (reference sequence). Trimming removed 6 bases at V and 0 bases at J, with 12 bases between. This CDR3 is built from 15 residues. CDR3 nucleotide sequence: TGCAGTGCCGCCCCGGGGCCCTCCTATAATTCACCCCTCCACTTT. It is translated as CSAAPGPSYNSPLHF.

The chain recombines TRBV5-4 with TRBJ2-1, with D maybe TRBD1 (6 bases). The CDR3 extends over 16 amino acids. Trimming took off 0 bases at V and 7 bases at J, with 17 bases between the two ends. In germline, CDR1 is SGHNT, CDR2 YYREEE (reference sequence). In DNA, the CDR3 is TGTGCCAGCAGCTTGGCCGGGCAGGGGTTTGGTAATGAGCAGTTCTTC. This translates into CASSLAGQGFGNEQFF.

The chain employs TRBV30 and TRBJ1-6, with 8 nucleotides matching TRBD1. Trimming took 2 bases from V and 7 from J; bases not matched to a gene: 4. The CDR3 loop spans 14 amino acids. Germline lookup yields CDR1 GTSNPN and CDR2 SVGIG (reference sequence). In DNA, the CDR3 is TGTGCCTGGAGTCGGGGACAGGTGAATTCACCCCTCCACTTT. Encoded protein: CAWSRGQVNSPLHF.

CDR3 sequence (DNA): TGTGCCAGCAGCTTGGCGGGGGATCGGGACTATGGCTACACCTTC. Amino acid sequence: CASSLAGDRDYGYTF. The rearrangement uses TRBV11-2 and TRBJ1-2, with D possibly matching TRBD1 (5 bases). The germline V gene has CDR1 SGHAT and CDR2 FQNNGV. The CDR3 extends over 15 amino acids. The V and J ends lost 3 bases and 3 bases respectively, with 14 bases between them.

The V call is TRBV21-1, the J call TRBJ2-5; TRBD2 is taken as the D call from the table, unchecked against the DNA. TRBV21-1 is reported as a pseudogene. The CDR3 has 18 amino acids. The CDR3 reads CASSKRLAVLVIEETQYF. CDR3 sequence (DNA): TGTGCCAGCAGCAAAAGACTAGCGGTTCTTGTAATCGAAGAGACCCAGTACTTC.

The rearrangement uses TRBV20-1 and TRBJ2-7; no clear D. CDR1 and CDR2 from the germline V gene are DFQATT and SNEGSKA (reference sequence). The CDR3 is made up of 11 amino acids. Trimming removed 5 bases from V and 2 bases from J, with 7 bases in between. The CDR3 is CSAYLPYEQYF. The CDR3 DNA sequence: TGCAGTGCTTACTTACCCTACGAGCAGTACTTC.

V gene TRBV6-2 or TRBV6-3 combines with J gene TRBJ2-2; 10 bases line up with TRBD2. CDR3 length: 15 residues. Trimming removed 5 bases from V and 4 bases from J; junction bases left unmatched: 4. Germline lookup yields CDR1 MNHEY and CDR2 SVGEGT. The CDR3 is CASSASGGGTGELFF. The CDR3 coding sequence is TGTGCCAGCAGTGCTAGCGGGGGAGGCACCGGGGAGCTGTTTTTT.

The genes are TRBV6-9 and TRBJ2-1, with D possibly matching TRBD1 (7 bases). Trimming took 6 bases from V and 7 from J, leaving 31 bases between them. The CDR3 extends over 19 amino acids. Germline V CDR1 and CDR2: MNHGY, SVAAGI. The CDR3 DNA sequence: TGTGCCAGCAGAAGAGTCCGGGACAGACTCGATCCGGAGGGAAATGAGCAGTTCTTC. As protein: CASRRVRDRLDPEGNEQFF.

The gene calls are TRBV7-9 and TRBJ1-6, with 9 bases lining up with TRBD1. CDR1 SEHNR and CDR2 FQNEAQ come from the germline V gene (reference sequence). V dropped 5 bases and J dropped 5; count of bases not matched to a gene: 7. CDR3 length: 16 amino acids. CDR3 sequence: CASSRDRVENNSPLHF. The CDR3 DNA is TGTGCCAGCAGCAGGGACAGGGTGGAGAATAATTCACCCCTCCACTTT.

This clonotype was observed a handful of times. The rearrangement uses TRBV6-2 or TRBV6-3 and TRBJ2-7; 9 nucleotides agree with TRBD1. From germline, CDR1 is MNHEY and CDR2 SVGEGT. The length of the CDR3 is 14 residues. J was trimmed by 11 bases and V by 4 bases; bases with no gene match: 12. The CDR3 DNA follows: TGTGCCAGCAGTTCCGGGACAGGGCGTGGATTTAAGTACTTC. Translating it yields CASSSGTGRGFKYF.

The CDR3 spells CASSLSIAATGELFF. The CDR3 DNA reads as TGCGCCAGCAGCCTTAGTATCGCGGCGACCGGGGAGCTGTTTTTT. The chain combines TRBV4-3 with TRBJ2-2; unclear D gene. Germline values: CDR1 LGHNA, CDR2 YSLEER. This CDR3 spans 15 amino acids. V lost 4 bases to trimming and J lost 5 bases, with 14 bases between them.

This chain links TRBV5-4 with TRBJ2-3; D is possibly TRBD1 (6 bases). The ends were cut back, 2 bases at V and 4 bases at J, with 11 bases in the middle. CDR1 and CDR2 (germline): SGHNT, YYREEE (reference sequence). This CDR3 is built from 14 residues. The chain's CDR3 is CASSFLRTADTQYF. The CDR3 DNA reads as TGTGCCAGCAGCTTCCTTCGGACAGCAGATACGCAGTATTTT.

This clonotype was seen more than once but under ten times. The chain is built from TRBV7-2 and TRBJ2-2, with TRBD2 matching over 10 bases. The CDR3 is made up of 15 amino acids. CDR1 and CDR2 (germline): SGHTA, FQGNSA. Trimming took 5 bases from V and 5 from J; bases not matched to a gene: 5. The CDR3 DNA sequence: TGTGCCAGCAGCCCCAGCGGGGGGGGGACCGGGGAGCTGTTTTTT. As protein: CASSPSGGGTGELFF.

The table lists this clonotype with a few counts. V and J are TRBV7-2 and TRBJ1-2, with D perhaps matching TRBD1 (5 bases). The V gene lost 0 bases and the J gene lost 2 bases, with 10 bases spanning the gap. Germline V gives CDR1 SGHTA, CDR2 FQGNSA. This CDR3 region has 15 residues. This CDR3 is CASSLAGTPNYGYTF. The CDR3 bases are TGTGCCAGCAGCTTAGCGGGGACTCCGAACTATGGCTACACCTTC.

About this clonotype: Its ends do not fully match the called genes, so a read error is possible. The V gene is TRBV7-3, the J gene TRBJ2-3, with TRBD2 as a possible D gene (6 bases). Germline CDR1 and CDR2: SGHTA and FQGTGA. The CDR3 is 15 residues long. The CDR3 sequence is CASSRGGVDTDMQYF. CDR3 nucleotide sequence: TGTGCCAGCAGTCGTGGAGGGGTGGACACAGATATGCAGTATTTT.

V usage is TRBV7-6 and J usage is TRBJ2-5, with TRBD2 as a possible D gene (6 bases). This CDR3 is built from 15 residues. Germline V lookup: CDR1 SGHVS, CDR2 FNYEAQ. The V gene lost 5 bases and the J gene lost 3 bases, with 16 bases spanning the gap. Here the CDR3 reads CASSVEGTGEETQYF. The CDR3 DNA follows: TGTGCCAGCAGCGTCGAAGGGACTGGAGAAGAGACCCAGTACTTC.

The rearrangement links TRBV5-1 to TRBJ2-7, with D hard to call. Germline lookup yields CDR1 SGHRS and CDR2 YFSETQ. V lost 5 bases to trimming and J lost 3 bases, with 15 bases between them. The CDR3 extends over 14 amino acids. This chain's CDR3 is CASSLAPSNYEQYF. CDR3 bases: TGCGCCAGCAGTCTCGCTCCCTCTAACTACGAGCAGTACTTC.

This chain connects TRBV20-1 to TRBJ1-3; 8 nucleotides line up with TRBD1. CDR1 and CDR2 (germline): DFQATT, SNEGSKA (reference sequence). The J segment lost 0 bases and the V segment lost 7 bases, leaving 8 bases of the junction unmatched. This CDR3 has 15 residues. CDR3 DNA sequence: TGCAGTGTCAGAAGGACAGGGCTCTCTGGAAACACCATATATTTT. Its translation: CSVRRTGLSGNTIYF.

This clonotype has just a few counts. J is TRBJ2-3 and V is TRBV6-2 or TRBV6-3, with D possibly TRBD1 on 5 matching bases. V was trimmed by 4 bases and J by 1 base, leaving 12 bases between them. The CDR3 is 15 amino acids. Germline V lookup: CDR1 MNHEY, CDR2 SVGEGT. Here the CDR3 DNA reads TGTGCCAGCAGTTCCCTAGGGGAAGGCACAGATACGCAGTATTTT. It encodes CASSSLGEGTDTQYF.